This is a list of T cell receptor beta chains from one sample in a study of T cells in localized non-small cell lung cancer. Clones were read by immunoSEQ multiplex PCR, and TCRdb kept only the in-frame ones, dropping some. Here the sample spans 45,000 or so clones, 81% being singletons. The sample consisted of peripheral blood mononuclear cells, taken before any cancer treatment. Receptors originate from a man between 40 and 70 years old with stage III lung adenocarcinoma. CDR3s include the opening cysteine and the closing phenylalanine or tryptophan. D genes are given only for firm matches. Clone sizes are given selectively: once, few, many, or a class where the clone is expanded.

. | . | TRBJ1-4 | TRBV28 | TGTGCCAGCAGTTTCGTCAGGGGTTACGAAAAACTGTTTTTT | CASSFVRGYEKLFF
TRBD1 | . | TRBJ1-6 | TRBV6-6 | TGTGCCAGCAGTTACTCAACAGGGGGAGCTTCACCCCTCCACTTT | CASSYSTGGASPLHF
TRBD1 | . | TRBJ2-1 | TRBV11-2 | TGTGCCAGCAGTTCATTTGAGAGGACAGGGAATGAGCAGTTCTTC | CASSSFERTGNEQFF
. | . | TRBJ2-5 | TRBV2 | TGTGCCAGCAGTGAAGCGAGTCTTCGTAGGGGGAGGGAGACCCAGTACTTC | CASSEASLRRGRETQYF
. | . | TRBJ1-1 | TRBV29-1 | TGCAGCGTTGAAGATCACGGACTTGAAGCTTTCTTT | CSVEDHGLEAFF
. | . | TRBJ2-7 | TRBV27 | TGTGCCGGCCCAAGGGGACCCGAGCAGTACTTC | CAGPRGPEQYF
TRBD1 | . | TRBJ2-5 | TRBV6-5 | TGTGCCAGCAAAATTACAGGGGGCGGGGAGACCCAGTACTTC | CASKITGGGETQYF
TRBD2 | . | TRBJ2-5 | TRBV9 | TGTGCCAGCAGCCCTAGACTTGCGGGGGGGACGGAGACCCAGTACTTC | CASSPRLAGGTETQYF
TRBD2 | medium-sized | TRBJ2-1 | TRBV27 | TGTGCCAGCAGTTTATGGACTAGTTGGGACTACAATGAGCAGTTCTTC | CASSLWTSWDYNEQFF
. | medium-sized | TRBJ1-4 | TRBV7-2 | TGTGCCAGCAGCTTACCCTCGGGGCACGAAAAACTGTTTTTT | CASSLPSGHEKLFF
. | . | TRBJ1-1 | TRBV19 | TGTGCCAGTACCAGAACCAGGAACACTGAAGCTTTCTTT | CASTRTRNTEAFF
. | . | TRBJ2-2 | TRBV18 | TGTGCCAGCTCACCGAAGGTTCTCGGGGAGCTGTTTTTT | CASSPKVLGELFF
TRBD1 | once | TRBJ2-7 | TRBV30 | TGTGCCTGGGAGACAGGGGGCGCGGACGAGCAGTACTTC | CAWETGGADEQYF
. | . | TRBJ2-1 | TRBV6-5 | TGTGCCAGCAGTTCCACTTTCAATGAGCAGTTCTTC | CASSSTFNEQFF
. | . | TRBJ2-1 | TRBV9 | TGTGCCAGCAGCCCCTTGTCAAGGGTACTGGAAGAGCAGTTCTTC | CASSPLSRVLEEQFF
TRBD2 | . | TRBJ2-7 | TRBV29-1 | TGCAGCGTTGAAGAGCGGGGGGATTCCACCTACGAGCAGTACTTC | CSVEERGDSTYEQYF
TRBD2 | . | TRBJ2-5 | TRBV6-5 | TGTGCCAGCAGACCCAAGGGACTAGTTTCTGAGACCCAGTACTTC | CASRPKGLVSETQYF
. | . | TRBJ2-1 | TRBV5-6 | TGTGCCAGCAGAACTAGAGGGGGAGGCCTCCCTGAGCAGTTCTTC | CASRTRGGGLPEQFF
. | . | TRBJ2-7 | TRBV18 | TGTGCCAGCTCACCGGAGGGGGGGGCCTCCTACGAGCAGTACTTC | CASSPEGGASYEQYF
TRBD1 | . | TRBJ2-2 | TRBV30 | TGTGCCTGGAGTCCCCAGGGACAGCCCACCGGGGAGCTGTTTTTT | CAWSPQGQPTGELFF
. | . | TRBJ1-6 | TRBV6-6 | TGTGCCAGCCGCGCAGGCGAGGGTTCACCCCTCCACTTT | CASRAGEGSPLHF
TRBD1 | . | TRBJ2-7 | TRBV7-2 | TGTGCCAGCAGCTGGGGACAGTCCTACGAGCAGTACTTC | CASSWGQSYEQYF
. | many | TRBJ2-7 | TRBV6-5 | TGTGCCAGCTTCCGGATGGGGGGCTACGAGCAGTACTTC | CASFRMGGYEQYF
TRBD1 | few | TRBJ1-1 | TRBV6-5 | TGTGCCAGCAGTTACCCCCCCGGGCGACAGGGCGCTGAAGCTTTCTTT | CASSYPPGRQGAEAFF
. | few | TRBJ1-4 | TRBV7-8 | TGTGCCAGCAGCTTAGAGGGAGTTGCTCGAACTAATGAAAAACTGTTTTTT | CASSLEGVARTNEKLFF
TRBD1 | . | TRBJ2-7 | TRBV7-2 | TGTGCCAGCAGTCCGAGCCTTGACAGGGGAGGCTACGAGCAGTACTTC | CASSPSLDRGGYEQYF
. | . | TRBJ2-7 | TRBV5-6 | TGTGCCAGCAGCTCGTTGGGCAGCTCCTACGAGCAGTACTTC | CASSSLGSSYEQYF
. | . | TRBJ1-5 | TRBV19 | TGTGCCAGTAGACTCGGGGGAGGAGAGGATCAGCCCCAGCATTTT | CASRLGGGEDQPQHF
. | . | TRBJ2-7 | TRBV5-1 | TGCGCCAGCAGCTTGGGGGGGACCGCTATTACCTACGAGCAGTACTTC | CASSLGGTAITYEQYF
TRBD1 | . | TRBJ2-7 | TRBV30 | TGTGCCTGGAGCATGTTAAGGACAGGGATCTACGAGCAGTACTTC | CAWSMLRTGIYEQYF
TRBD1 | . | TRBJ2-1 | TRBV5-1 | TGCGCCAGCAGCGCGGCACAGGGGGCCTACAATGAGCAGTTCTTC | CASSAAQGAYNEQFF
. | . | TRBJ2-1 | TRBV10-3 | TGTGCCATCAGTGGGGAGGATGAGCAGTTCTTC | CAISGEDEQFF
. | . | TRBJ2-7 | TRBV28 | TGTGCCAGCAGTCCGGACGGACTTAGCTACGAGCAGTACTTC | CASSPDGLSYEQYF
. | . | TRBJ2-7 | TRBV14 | TGTGCCAGCAGCCAGCTCCCGGGGGCGTACGAGCAGTACTTC | CASSQLPGAYEQYF
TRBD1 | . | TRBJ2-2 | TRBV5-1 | TGCGCCAGCAGCTTACCGGGACAGGGTCCCGGGGAGCTGTTTTTT | CASSLPGQGPGELFF
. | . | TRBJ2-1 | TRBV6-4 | TGTGCCAGCAGTGACAGGGACAATGAGCAGTTCTTC | CASSDRDNEQFF
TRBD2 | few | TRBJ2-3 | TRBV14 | TGTGCCAGCAAGCGGGGGGGTACAGATACGCAGTATTTT | CASKRGGTDTQYF
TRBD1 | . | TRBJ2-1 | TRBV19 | TGTGCCAGTAGTCTTGGGACAGGGGGCTTCAATGAGCAGTTCTTC | CASSLGTGGFNEQFF
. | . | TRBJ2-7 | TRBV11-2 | TGTGCCAGCAGCTTAGATCACGGGACCCCATGGCGGTACTTC | CASSLDHGTPWRYF
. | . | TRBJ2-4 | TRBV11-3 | TGTGCCAGCAGCAGCGGACTAGCCAAAAACATTCAGTACTTC | CASSSGLAKNIQYF
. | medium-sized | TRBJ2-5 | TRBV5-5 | TGTGCCAGCAGCTTGGAACAGCTCCAAGAGACCCAGTACTTC | CASSLEQLQETQYF
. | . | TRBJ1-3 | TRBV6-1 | TGTGCCACCCCCAGTGAGGGAAACACCATATATTTT | CATPSEGNTIYF
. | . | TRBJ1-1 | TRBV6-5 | TGTGCCAGCAGCTTTGGGGGCTCTGAAGCTTTCTTT | CASSFGGSEAFF
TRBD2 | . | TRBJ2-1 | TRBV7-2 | TGTGCCAGCAGCTTAGGGTATCGACTAGCGGATTACAATGAGCAGTTCTTC | CASSLGYRLADYNEQFF
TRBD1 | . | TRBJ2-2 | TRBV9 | TGTGCCAGCTCCCTGAGGGGCCTTGGACAGGGGACCACCGGGGAGCTGTTTTTT | CASSLRGLGQGTTGELFF
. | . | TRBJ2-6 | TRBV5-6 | TGTGCCAGCAGCTTAACACACCGGGGGTCTGGGGCCAACGTCCTGACTTTC | CASSLTHRGSGANVLTF
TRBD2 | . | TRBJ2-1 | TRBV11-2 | TGTGCCAGCAGCTTAGTAAGCGGGGGGACGGATGAGCAGTTCTTC | CASSLVSGGTDEQFF
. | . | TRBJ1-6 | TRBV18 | TGTGCCAGCTCACCACGACAGGACGATTCACCCCTCCACTTT | CASSPRQDDSPLHF
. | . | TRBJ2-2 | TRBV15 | TGTGCCACCAGCACTTCTAACACCGGGGAGCTGTTTTTT | CATSTSNTGELFF
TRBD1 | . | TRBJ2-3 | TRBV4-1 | TGCGCCAGCAGCCAGAGGACAGGGGCTACGCAAGATACGCAGTATTTT | CASSQRTGATQDTQYF
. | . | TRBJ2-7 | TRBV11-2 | TGTGCCAGCAGCTTGTCCGCAGGACAATACGAGCAGTACTTC | CASSLSAGQYEQYF